Sequencing of this T cell receptor (beta chain) was carried out in a study of Graves' ophthalmopathy and Graves' hyperthyroidism. The study amplified TCR beta CDR3 regions using RNA transcripts. Amplification began with first-round RT-PCR using HTBI primers, then second-round multiplex PCR was performed. TCRdb passed the multiplex PCR reads through MiXCR, listing each CDR3 protein once. The sample consists of fewer than 350,000 distinct CDR3 sequences, 15% to 20% of them appearing once. Findings of the study overall: Most thyroid clonotypes expanded beyond 0.001 frequency were also found in blood. Stable hyperthyroidism and ophthalmopathy were told apart by a 13-signature model, which achieved around 88% sensitivity and approximately 82% specificity.

This clonotype was observed many times. Its antigen is not known. Ophthalmopathy in the donors was of moderate-to-severe activity, with CAS ≥3, NOSPECS ≥4 and duration under 3 months. Other autoimmune diseases, uncontrolled infections, pregnancy or lactation excluded patients from enrollment. Germline lookup yields CDR1 SGHTA and CDR2 FQGNSA. CDR3 length: 14 amino acids. The V and J ends lost 5 bases and 3 bases respectively, with 14 bases between them. The receptor comes from an adult man with Graves' ophthalmopathy. The chain uses TRBV7-2 and TRBJ2-7; tentative D call: TRBD1 (6 bases). Sequencing used peripheral blood. The CDR3 DNA reads TGTGCCAGCAGCCCAGAACAGGGAGTCTACGAGCAGTACTTC. Amino acids: CASSPEQGVYEQYF.